The text below deals with one TCR beta chain. By sample share, this clone is medium-sized (0.01 to 0.1%). No cognate antigen has been identified for it. No quality values exist for individual bases; no much larger clone is one base distant. This entry comes from a study of T cells in localized non-small cell lung cancer (dated by TCRdb to the early 2020s). About the study as a whole: The study analyzed T cell repertoires of hundreds of early-stage NSCLC patients, comparing tumors and uninvolved tumor-adjacent lungs. The cohort consisted of approximately 240 treatment-naive NSCLC patients whose localized lung tumors had been resected. Of the NSCLC patients, 129 were male and approximately 99 were female, and the mean age was about 69 years. What the study reported, not specific to this receptor: Higher blood T cell density associated with longer overall survival, while higher adjacent-lung clonality associated with shorter survival. Since the design was exploratory, TCR variables were selected using unadjusted p-values with no false-discovery rate correction. The highest T cell clonality was observed in uninvolved tumor-adjacent lung, where clonality exceeded that of tumor, suggesting that antigenic responses were more focused in uninvolved tumor-adjacent lung. A median of 57 of the top 100 tumor clones turned up in the paired uninvolved adjacent lung, and 28 of those clones also ranked among the top 100 of that same adjacent lung. Multi-region tumor sequencing was not performed, so intratumor heterogeneity could not be excluded.

Via the germline V gene, CDR1 is MNHGY and CDR2 SAAAGT. The CDR3 goes from the cysteine to the phenylalanine over 14 residues. Only the CDR3 DNA is retained, 42 bases long and in frame from the first base. The germline ends are 8 bases apart after V is trimmed by 2 bases and J by 1 base. At diagnosis, peripheral blood, uninvolved tumor-adjacent lung and tumor were collected and stored as a combination of fresh-frozen and FFPE material. TCR beta CDR3 regions were sequenced from DNA using the immunoSEQ Assay. Under the source paper's analysis protocol: T cell density was computed as TCR beta template counts normalized to usable DNA estimated by amplifying housekeeping genes. Using the preseqR package, richness was estimated by extrapolating to 120,000 templates for tissue samples and 400,000 templates for PBMC samples. Clonality was calculated as one minus Pielou's evenness. Tissue-enriched TCRs were identified by differential abundance testing using productive amino-acid clonotypes, minimum total count 5 and alpha 0.1. The Jaccard Index and the Morisita Overlap Index were used to measure repertoire overlap between compartments. GLIPH clustered TCR beta CDR3s with public tetramer-defined viral CDR3s; viral motifs required at least three viral sequences plus V-gene enrichment. Not all clones reach the TCRdb copy of this immuneACCESS table, which keeps in-frame sequences only. Checked studies attribute under half of the gap to unresolved V genes and leave the rest unexplained. V, J and clone size are those of that table, while D and trimming were read from the DNA. Across this sample there are roughly 3,200 clones, with about a quarter seen only once. The top ten clonotypes cover 14% of the sample.

The specimen comprised lung tumor tissue, sampled before any cancer treatment. The TCR was taken from a male donor aged 60 or over with stage I lung adenocarcinoma. The chain is assembled from TRBV6-8 and TRBJ1-1, with no reliable assignment of the D segment. Here is the DNA: TGTGCCAGCAGTTACGATAGGGCGAACACTGAAGCTTTCTTT. Its coded protein is CASSYDRANTEAFF.